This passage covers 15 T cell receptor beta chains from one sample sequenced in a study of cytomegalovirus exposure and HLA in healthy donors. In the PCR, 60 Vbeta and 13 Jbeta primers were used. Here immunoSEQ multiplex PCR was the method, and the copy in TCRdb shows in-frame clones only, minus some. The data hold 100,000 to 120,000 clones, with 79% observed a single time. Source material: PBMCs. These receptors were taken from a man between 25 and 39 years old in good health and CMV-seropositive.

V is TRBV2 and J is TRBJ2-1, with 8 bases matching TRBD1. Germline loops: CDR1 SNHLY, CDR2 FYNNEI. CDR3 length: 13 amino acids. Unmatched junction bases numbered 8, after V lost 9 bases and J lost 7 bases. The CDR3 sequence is CASGQGLENEQFF. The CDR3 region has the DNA TGTGCCAGTGGACAGGGCCTAGAAAATGAGCAGTTCTTC.

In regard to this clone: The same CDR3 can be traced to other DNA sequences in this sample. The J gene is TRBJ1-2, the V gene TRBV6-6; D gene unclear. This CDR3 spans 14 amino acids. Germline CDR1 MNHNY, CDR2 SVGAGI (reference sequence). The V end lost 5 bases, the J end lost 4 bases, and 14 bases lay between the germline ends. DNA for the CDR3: TGTGCCAGCAGTCCGGGTGGCTTGGGCTATGGCTACACCTTC. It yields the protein CASSPGGLGYGYTF.

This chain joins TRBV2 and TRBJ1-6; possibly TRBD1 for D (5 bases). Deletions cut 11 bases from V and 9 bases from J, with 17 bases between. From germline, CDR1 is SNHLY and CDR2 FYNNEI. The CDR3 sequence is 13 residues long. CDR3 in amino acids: CASTVTESSPLHF. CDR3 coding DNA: TGTGCCTCAACCGTGACAGAATCTTCACCCCTCCACTTT.

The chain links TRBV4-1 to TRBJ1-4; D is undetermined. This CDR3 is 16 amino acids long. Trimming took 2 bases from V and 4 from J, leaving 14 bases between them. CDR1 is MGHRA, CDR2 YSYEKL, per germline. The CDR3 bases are TGCGCCAGCAGCCAAAATGCGGGTGGTAGTAATGAAAAACTGTTTTTT. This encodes CASSQNAGGSNEKLFF.

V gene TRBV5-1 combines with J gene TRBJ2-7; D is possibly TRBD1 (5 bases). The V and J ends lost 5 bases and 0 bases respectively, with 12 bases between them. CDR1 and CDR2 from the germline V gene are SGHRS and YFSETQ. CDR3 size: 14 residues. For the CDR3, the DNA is TGCGCCAGCAGATTGACAGATACCTCCTACGAGCAGTACTTC. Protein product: CASRLTDTSYEQYF.

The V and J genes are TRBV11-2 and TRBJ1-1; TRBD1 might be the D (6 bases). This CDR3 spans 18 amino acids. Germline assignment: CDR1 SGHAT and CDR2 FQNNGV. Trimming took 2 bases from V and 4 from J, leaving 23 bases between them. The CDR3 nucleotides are TGTGCCAGCAGCTTATCCCTATTAACACAGGGATCGGTCACTGAAGCTTTCTTT. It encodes CASSLSLLTQGSVTEAFF.

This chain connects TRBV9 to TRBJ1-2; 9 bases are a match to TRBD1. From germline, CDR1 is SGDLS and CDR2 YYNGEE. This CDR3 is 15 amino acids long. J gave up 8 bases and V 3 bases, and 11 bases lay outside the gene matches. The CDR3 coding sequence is TGTGCCAGCAGCGGGGGGACAGGGAGTGTGGGCGGCTACACCTTC. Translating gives CASSGGTGSVGGYTF. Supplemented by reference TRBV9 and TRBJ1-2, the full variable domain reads DSGVTQTPKHLITATGQRVTLRCSPRSGDLSVYWYQQSLDQGLQFLIQYYNGEERAKGNILERFSAQQFPDLHSELNLSSLELGDSALYFCASSGGTGSVGGYTFGSGTRLTVV.

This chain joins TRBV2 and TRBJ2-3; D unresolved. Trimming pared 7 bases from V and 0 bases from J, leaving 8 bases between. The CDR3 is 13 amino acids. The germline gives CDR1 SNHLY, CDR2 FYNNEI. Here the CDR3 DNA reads TGTGCCAGCATCCCGCGGAGCACAGATACGCAGTATTTT. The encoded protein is CASIPRSTDTQYF. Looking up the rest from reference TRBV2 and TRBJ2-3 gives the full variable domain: EPEVTQTPSHQVTQMGQEVILRCVPISNHLYFYWYRQILGQKVEFLVSFYNNEISEKSEIFDDQFSVERPDGSNFTLKIRSTKLEDSAMYFCASIPRSTDTQYFGPGTRLTVL.

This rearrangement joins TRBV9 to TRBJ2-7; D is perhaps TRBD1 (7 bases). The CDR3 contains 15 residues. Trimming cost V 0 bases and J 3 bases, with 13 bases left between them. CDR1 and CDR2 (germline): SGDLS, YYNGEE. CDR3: CASSVGTTGVYEQYF. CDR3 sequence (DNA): TGTGCCAGCAGCGTAGGGACTACAGGGGTCTACGAGCAGTACTTC.

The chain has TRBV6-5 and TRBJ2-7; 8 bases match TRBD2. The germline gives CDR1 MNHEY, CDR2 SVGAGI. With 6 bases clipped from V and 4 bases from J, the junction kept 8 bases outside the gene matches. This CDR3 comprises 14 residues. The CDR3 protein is CASSLGLASYEQYF. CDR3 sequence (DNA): TGTGCCAGCAGCCTCGGACTAGCCTCATACGAGCAGTACTTC.

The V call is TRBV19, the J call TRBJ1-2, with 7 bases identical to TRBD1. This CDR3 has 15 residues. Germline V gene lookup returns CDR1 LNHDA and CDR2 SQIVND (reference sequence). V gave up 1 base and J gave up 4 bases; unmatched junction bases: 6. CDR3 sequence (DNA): TGTGCCAGTAGTATAGTGGGACAGATGACCTATGGCTACACCTTC. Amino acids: CASSIVGQMTYGYTF.

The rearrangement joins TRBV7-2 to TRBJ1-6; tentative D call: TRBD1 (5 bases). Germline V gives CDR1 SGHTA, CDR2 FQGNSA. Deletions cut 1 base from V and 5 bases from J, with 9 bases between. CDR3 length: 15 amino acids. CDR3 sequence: CASSLGRVDNSPLHF. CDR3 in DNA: TGTGCCAGCAGCTTAGGCAGGGTCGATAATTCACCCCTCCACTTT.

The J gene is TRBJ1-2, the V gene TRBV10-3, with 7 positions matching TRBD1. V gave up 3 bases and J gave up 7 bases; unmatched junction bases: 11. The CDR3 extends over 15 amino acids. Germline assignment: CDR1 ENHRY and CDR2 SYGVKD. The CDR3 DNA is TGTGCCATCAGTGACCGAACAGGGGATCTCTCTGGCTACACCTTC. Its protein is CAISDRTGDLSGYTF.

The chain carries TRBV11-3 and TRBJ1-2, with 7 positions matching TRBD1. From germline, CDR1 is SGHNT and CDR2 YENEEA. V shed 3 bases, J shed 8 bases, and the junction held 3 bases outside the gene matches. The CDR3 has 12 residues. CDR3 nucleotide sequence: TGTGCCAGCAGCTTTACCAGGGGGGGCTACACCTTC. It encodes CASSFTRGGYTF.

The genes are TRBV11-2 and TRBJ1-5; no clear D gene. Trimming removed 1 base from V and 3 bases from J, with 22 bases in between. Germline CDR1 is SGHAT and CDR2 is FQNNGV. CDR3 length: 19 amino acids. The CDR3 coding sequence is TGTGCCAGCAGCTTAGGACTCCCCTCCCCGACGGGGATCAATCAGCCCCAGCATTTT. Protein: CASSLGLPSPTGINQPQHF.